This T cell receptor beta chain was documented in a study of OX40 agonist ivuxolimab in advanced cancers. Assay: immunoSEQ multiplex PCR; the TCRdb copy retains only in-frame clones and omits some. Of about 88,000 clones detected, around 83% appear once; the ten largest clones hold 0.2% to 0.25%. With regard to this clone: A much larger clone sits a single nucleotide away, making a read error possible.

The material was CD4+ or CD8+ T cells sorted from blood, obtained in a trial of the OX40 agonist ivuxolimab. The sequence came from an adult with an advanced solid tumor such as melanoma, head and neck, liver or kidney cancer.

This chain's CDR3 is CASSQDRDTEAFF. CDR3 DNA: TGCGCCAGCAGCCAAGACAGGGACACTGAAGCTTTCTTT. V usage is TRBV4-3 and J usage is TRBJ1-1; D perhaps matches TRBD1 (5 bases). Looked up from germline, CDR1 is LGHNA and CDR2 is YSLEER. The CDR3 sequence is 13 residues long. V was pared by 0 bases and J by 3 bases, with 5 bases between.